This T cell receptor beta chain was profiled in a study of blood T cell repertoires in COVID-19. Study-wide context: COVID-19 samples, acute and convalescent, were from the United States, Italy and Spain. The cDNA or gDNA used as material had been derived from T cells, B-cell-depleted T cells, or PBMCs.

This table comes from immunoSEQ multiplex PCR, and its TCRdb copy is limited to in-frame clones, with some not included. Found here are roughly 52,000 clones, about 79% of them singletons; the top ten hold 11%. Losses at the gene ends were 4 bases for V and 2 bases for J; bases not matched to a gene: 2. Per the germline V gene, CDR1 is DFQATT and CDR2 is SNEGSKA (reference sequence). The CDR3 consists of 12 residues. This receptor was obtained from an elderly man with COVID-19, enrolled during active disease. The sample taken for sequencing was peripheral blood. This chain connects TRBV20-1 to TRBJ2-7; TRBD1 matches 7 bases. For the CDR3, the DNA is TGCAGTGCTATTGACAGGGCCTACGAGCAGTACTTC. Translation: CSAIDRAYEQYF.